This TCR beta chain appears in the sequencing data of a study of control samples from healthy donors and cancer patients. Some clones are missing from TCRdb's copy, which holds only in-frame ones; the method was immunoSEQ multiplex PCR. The table lists about 160,000 clones, under 95% of them singletons. This CDR3 spans 15 amino acids. Germline loops: CDR1 MGHRA, CDR2 YSYEKL. Between the trimmed V and J ends, which lost 3 bases and 1 base, there was a span of 10 bases. Only one count was recorded for this clone. Sequencing was carried out using blood. The chain is built from TRBV4-1 and TRBJ2-4; D gene uncertain. The source is a man aged 18 to 30 in good health. CDR3 sequence (DNA): TGCGCCAGCAGCCAGGAAACAAAGGCCAAAAACATTCAGTACTTC. This translates into CASSQETKAKNIQYF.